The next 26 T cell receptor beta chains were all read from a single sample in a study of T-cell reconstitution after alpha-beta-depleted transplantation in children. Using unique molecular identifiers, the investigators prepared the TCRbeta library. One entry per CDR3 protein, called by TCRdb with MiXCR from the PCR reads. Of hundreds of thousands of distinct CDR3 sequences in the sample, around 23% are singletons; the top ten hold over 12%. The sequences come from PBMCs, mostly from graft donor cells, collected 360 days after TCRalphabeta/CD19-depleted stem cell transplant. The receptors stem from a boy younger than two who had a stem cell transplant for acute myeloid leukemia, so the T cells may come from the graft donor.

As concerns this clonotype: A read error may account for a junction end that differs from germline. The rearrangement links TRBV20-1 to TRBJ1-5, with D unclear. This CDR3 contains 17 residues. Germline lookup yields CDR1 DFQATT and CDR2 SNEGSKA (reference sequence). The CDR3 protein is CCARDLTGSGSNQPQHF. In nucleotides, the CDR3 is TGCTGTGCTAGAGATCTTACGGGGAGCGGGAGCAATCAGCCCCAGCATTTT.

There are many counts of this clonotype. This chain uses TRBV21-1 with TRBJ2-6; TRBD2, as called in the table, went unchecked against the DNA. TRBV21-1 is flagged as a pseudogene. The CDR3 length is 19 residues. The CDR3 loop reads CASSKVASGGSSGANVLTF. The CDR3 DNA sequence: TGTGCCAGCAGCAAGGTAGCTAGCGGGGGCAGCTCTGGGGCCAACGTCCTGACTTTC.

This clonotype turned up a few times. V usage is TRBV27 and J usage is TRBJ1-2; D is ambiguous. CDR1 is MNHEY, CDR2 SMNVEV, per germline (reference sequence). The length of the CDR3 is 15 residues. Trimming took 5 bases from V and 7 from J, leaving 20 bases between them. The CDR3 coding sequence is TGTGCCAGCAGTCCCGCCTACGGGAGGTACACTGGCTACACCTTC. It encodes CASSPAYGRYTGYTF.

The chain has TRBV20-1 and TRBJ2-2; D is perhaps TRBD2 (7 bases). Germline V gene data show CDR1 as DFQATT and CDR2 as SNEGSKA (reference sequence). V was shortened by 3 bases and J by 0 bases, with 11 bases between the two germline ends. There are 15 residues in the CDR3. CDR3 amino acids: CSASRGGANTGELFF. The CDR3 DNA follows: TGCAGTGCTAGCCGAGGGGGGGCGAACACCGGGGAGCTGTTTTTT.

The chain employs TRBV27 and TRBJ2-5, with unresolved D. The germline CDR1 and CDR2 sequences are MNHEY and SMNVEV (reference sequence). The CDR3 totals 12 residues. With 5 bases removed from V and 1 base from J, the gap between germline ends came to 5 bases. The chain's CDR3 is CASSDFQETQYF. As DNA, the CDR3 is TGTGCCAGCAGTGATTTCCAAGAGACCCAGTACTTC.

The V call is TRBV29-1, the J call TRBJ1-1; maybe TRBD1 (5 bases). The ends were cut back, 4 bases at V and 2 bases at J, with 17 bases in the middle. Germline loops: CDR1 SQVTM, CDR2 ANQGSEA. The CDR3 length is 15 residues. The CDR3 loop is CSVVRTGTVNTEAFF. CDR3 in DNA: TGCAGCGTTGTGCGAACCGGGACGGTAAACACTGAAGCTTTCTTT.

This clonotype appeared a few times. CDR3 sequence (DNA): TGTGCCAGCAGCCTTTCACAGGGTCGCGAGCAGTACTTC. This encodes CASSLSQGREQYF. This sequence joins TRBV7-3 and TRBJ2-7; D possibly corresponds to TRBD1 (6 bases). V was clipped by 5 bases and J by 6 bases, with 14 bases between them. The CDR3 has 13 amino acids. Germline V gene data show CDR1 as SGHTA and CDR2 as FQGTGA.

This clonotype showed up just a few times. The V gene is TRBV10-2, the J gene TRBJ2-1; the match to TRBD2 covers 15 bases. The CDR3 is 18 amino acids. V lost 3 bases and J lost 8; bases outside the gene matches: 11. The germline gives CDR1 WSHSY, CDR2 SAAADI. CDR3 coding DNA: TGCGCCAGCAGTGACGGGACTAGCGGGGGGACCGTCTGGGATGAGCAGTTCTTC. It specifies CASSDGTSGGTVWDEQFF.

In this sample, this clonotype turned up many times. The CDR3 here is CSARGPASGTDTQYF. Here the CDR3 DNA reads TGCAGTGCTAGAGGTCCTGCTAGCGGCACAGATACGCAGTATTTT. The chain links TRBV20-1 to TRBJ2-3; tentative D call: TRBD2 (6 bases). The CDR3 is 15 amino acids. The V end was cut by 1 base, the J end by 1 base, with 12 bases between. CDR1 is DFQATT and CDR2 is SNEGSKA in the germline V gene (reference sequence).

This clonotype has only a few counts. CDR3 sequence: CSASGCWKNTGELFF. For the CDR3, the DNA is TGCAGTGCTAGTGGATGCTGGAAGAACACCGGGGAGCTGTTTTTT. The chain uses TRBV20-1 and TRBJ2-2; D gene unclear. Germline-derived CDR1 and CDR2 are DFQATT and SNEGSKA (reference sequence). The CDR3 runs to 15 residues. V was cut by 3 bases and J by 1 base, with 12 bases left in between.

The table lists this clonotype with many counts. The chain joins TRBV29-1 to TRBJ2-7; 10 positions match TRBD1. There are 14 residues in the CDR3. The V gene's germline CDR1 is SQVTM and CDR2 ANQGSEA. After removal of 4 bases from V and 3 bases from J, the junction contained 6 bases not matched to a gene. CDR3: CSVGTGGGFYEQYF. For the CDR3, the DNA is TGCAGCGTTGGGACAGGGGGGGGATTCTACGAGCAGTACTTC.

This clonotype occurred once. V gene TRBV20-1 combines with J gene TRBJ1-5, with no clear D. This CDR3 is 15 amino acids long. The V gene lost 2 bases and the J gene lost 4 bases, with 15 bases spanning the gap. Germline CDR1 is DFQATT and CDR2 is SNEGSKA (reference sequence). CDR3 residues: CSARTELPTNQPQHF. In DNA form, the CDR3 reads TGCAGTGCTAGAACAGAACTACCGACTAATCAGCCCCAGCATTTT.

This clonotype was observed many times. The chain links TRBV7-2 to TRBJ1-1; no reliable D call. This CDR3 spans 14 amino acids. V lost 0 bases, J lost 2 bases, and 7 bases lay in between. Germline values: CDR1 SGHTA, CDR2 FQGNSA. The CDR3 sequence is CASSLAIPNTEAFF. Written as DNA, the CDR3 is TGTGCCAGCAGCTTAGCGATACCTAACACTGAAGCTTTCTTT. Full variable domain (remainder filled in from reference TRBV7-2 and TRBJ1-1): GAGVSQSPSNKVTEKGKDVELRCDPISGHTALYWYRQSLGQGLEFLIYFQGNSAPDKSGLPSDRFSAERTGGSVSTLTIQRTQQEDSAVYLCASSLAIPNTEAFFGQGTRLTVV.

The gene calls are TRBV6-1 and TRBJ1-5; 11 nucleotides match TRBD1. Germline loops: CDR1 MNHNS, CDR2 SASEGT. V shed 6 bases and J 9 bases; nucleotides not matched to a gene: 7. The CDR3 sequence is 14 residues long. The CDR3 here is CASRTGQGASPQHF. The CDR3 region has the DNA TGTGCCAGCAGGACCGGACAGGGGGCTTCGCCCCAGCATTTT.

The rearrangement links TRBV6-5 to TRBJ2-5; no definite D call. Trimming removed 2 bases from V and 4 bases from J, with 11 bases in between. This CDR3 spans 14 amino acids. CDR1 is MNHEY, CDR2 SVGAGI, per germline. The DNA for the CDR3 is TGTGCCAGCAGTTACGCCGGCCCGCCAGAGACCCAGTACTTC. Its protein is CASSYAGPPETQYF.

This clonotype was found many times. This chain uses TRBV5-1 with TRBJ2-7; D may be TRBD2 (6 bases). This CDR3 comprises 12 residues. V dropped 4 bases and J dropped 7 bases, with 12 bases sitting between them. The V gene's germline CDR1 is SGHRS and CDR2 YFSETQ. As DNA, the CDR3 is TGCGCCAGCAGCCTGACAGCGGGTGAGCAGTACTTC. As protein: CASSLTAGEQYF.

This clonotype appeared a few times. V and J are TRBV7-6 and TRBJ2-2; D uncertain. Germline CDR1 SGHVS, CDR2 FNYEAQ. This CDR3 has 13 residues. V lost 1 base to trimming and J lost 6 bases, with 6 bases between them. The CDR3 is CASSLDLAGELFF. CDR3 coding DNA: TGTGCCAGCAGCTTAGATTTAGCCGGGGAGCTGTTTTTT.

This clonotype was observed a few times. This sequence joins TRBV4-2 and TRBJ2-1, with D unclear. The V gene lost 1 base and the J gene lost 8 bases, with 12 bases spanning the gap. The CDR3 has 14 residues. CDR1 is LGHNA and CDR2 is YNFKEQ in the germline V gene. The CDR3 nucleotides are TGTGCCAGCAGCCAAGGGATCGAGAGCGATGAGCAGTTCTTC. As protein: CASSQGIESDEQFF.

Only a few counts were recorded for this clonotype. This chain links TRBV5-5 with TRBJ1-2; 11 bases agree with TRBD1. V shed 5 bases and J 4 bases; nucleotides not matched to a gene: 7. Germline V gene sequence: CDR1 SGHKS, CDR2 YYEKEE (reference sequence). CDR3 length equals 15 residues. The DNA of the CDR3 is TGTGCCAGCAGAGGAGGGACAGGGGGATTCTATGGCTACACCTTC. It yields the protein CASRGGTGGFYGYTF.

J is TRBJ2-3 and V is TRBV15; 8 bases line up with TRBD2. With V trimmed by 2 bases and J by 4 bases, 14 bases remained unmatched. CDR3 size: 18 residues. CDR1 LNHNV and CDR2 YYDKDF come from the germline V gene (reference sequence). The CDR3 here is CATSRFSPGLVSPDTQYF. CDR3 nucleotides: TGTGCCACCAGCAGATTTTCGCCGGGACTAGTCTCACCAGATACGCAGTATTTT.

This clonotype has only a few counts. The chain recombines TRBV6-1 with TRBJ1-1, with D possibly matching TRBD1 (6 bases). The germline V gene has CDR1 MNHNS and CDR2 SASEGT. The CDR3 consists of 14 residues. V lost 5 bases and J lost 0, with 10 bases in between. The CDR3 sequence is CASSPGHLNTEAFF. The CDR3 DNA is TGTGCCAGCAGTCCGGGACACTTGAACACTGAAGCTTTCTTT.

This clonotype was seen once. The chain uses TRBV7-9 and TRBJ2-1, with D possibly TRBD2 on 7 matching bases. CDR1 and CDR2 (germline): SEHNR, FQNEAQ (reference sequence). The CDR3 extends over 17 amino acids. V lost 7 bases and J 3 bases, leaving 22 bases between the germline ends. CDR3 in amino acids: CASTLDSGGWGYNEQFF. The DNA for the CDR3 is TGTGCCAGCACCCTGGATTCGGGGGGCTGGGGCTACAATGAGCAGTTCTTC.

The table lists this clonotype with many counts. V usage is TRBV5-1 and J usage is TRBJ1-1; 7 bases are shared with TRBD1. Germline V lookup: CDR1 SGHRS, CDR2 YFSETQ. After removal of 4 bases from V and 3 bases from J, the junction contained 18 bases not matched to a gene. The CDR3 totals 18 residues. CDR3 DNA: TGCGCCAGCAGCGGCTCCTTCACAGGGGAAGCCGGGCACACTGAAGCTTTCTTT. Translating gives CASSGSFTGEAGHTEAFF.

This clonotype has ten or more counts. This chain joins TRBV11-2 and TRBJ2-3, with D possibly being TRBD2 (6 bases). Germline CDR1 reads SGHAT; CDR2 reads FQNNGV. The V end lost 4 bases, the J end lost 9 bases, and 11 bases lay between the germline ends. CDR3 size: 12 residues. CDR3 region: CASSSASATQYF. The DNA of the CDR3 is TGTGCCAGCAGCTCGGCTAGCGCCACGCAGTATTTT.

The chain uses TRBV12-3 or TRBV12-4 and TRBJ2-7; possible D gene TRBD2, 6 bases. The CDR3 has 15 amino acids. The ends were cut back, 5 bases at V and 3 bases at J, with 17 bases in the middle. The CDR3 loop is CASSLGTRRGYEQYV. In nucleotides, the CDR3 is TGTGCCAGCAGTCTCGGGACTCGAAGGGGCTACGAGCAGTACGTC.

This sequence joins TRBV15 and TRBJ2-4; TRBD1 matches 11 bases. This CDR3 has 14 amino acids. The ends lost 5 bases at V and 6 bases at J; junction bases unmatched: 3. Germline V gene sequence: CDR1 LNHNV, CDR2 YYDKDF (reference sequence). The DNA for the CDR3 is TGTGCCACCAGCCCGGGACAGGGGGGAAACATTCAGTACTTC. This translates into CATSPGQGGNIQYF.